This TCR beta chain appears in the sequencing data of a study of T cell changes during pregnancy in multiple sclerosis. Libraries were prepared by immunoSEQ multiplex PCR; TCRdb keeps only in-frame clonotypes and omits some of them. The sample records approximately 130,000 clones, over 85% being singletons. This clone was detected only a few times. Sequenced material: peripheral blood, taken before pregnancy. The clonotype originates from a female donor with multiple sclerosis, enrolled in a pregnancy study.

CDR3 residues: CASSTQGASYEQYF. In DNA, the CDR3 is TGTGCCAGTAGTACACAGGGTGCCTCCTACGAGCAGTACTTC. The chain couples TRBV19 to TRBJ2-7; D possibly corresponds to TRBD1 (6 bases). The CDR3 loop spans 14 amino acids. V lost 4 bases and J 0 bases, leaving 10 bases between the germline ends. Germline V gene sequence: CDR1 LNHDA, CDR2 SQIVND (reference sequence).